These 5 T cell receptor beta chains were all obtained from the same sample, sequenced in a study of immune evolution from preneoplasia to lung adenocarcinoma. Method: immunoSEQ multiplex PCR; TCRdb's copy keeps in-frame clones and lacks some. The sample shows tens of thousands of clones, 74% of them seen only once. Sequencing was performed on FFPE invasive lung adenocarcinoma tissue. These receptors all come from a person between 60 and 70 years old with lung adenocarcinoma.

As regards this clone: One junction end disagrees with the germline gene, perhaps due to a read error. The V gene is TRBV5-1, the J gene TRBJ2-2, with unresolved D. This CDR3 is built from 13 residues. Germline loops: CDR1 SGHRS, CDR2 YFSETQ. The CDR3: CASNLDPTGELFF. In DNA form, the CDR3 reads TGCGCCAGCAACTTGGACCCTACCGGGGAGCTGTTTTTT.

This clone was seen more than once but under ten times. J is TRBJ1-1 and V is TRBV18, with TRBD1 matching 7 bases. The CDR3 totals 14 residues. Germline V CDR1 and CDR2: KGHSH, LQKENI. With 4 bases clipped from V and 10 bases from J, the junction kept 12 bases outside the gene matches. DNA for the CDR3: TGTGCCAGCTCACGGGAGACAGGGTTGGTCGGAGCTTTCTTT. Protein product: CASSRETGLVGAFF.

V usage is TRBV4-1 and J usage is TRBJ1-5, with 7 bases identical to TRBD1. J lost 4 bases, V lost 4 bases, and 7 bases had no gene match. The CDR3 is 15 amino acids. CDR1 is MGHRA and CDR2 is YSYEKL in the germline V gene. The CDR3: CASSPVRGANQPQHF. CDR3 nucleotide sequence: TGCGCCAGCAGCCCGGTCAGGGGGGCGAATCAGCCCCAGCATTTT.

This clone has just a few counts. CDR3 loop: CASSLGPNEQFF. In DNA, the CDR3 is TGTGCCAGCAGCCTCGGGCCCAATGAGCAGTTCTTC. The gene calls are TRBV9 and TRBJ2-1, with D unresolved. CDR1 is SGDLS and CDR2 is YYNGEE in the germline V gene. The CDR3 has 12 residues. Trimming removed 4 bases at V and 6 bases at J, with 8 bases between.

The rearrangement uses TRBV30 and TRBJ1-1; D perhaps matches TRBD1 (5 bases). There are 15 residues in the CDR3. Deletions cut 0 bases from V and 2 bases from J, with 13 bases between. The germline gives CDR1 GTSNPN, CDR2 SVGIG (reference sequence). The CDR3 DNA reads as TGTGCCTGGAGTGTAGGGGCAGGGCCAAACACTGAAGCTTTCTTT. The encoded protein is CAWSVGAGPNTEAFF.